This record covers a single TCR beta chain. The sample is drawn from a study of identical twins. The CDR3 has 14 residues. Germline CDR1 SEHNR, CDR2 FQNEAQ (reference sequence). The germline V and J ends were trimmed by 6 bases and 0 bases, with 12 bases remaining between them. TCRdb reanalysed the 5' RACE reads using MiXCR and keeps one entry per CDR3 protein. The repertoire holds 600,000 to 700,000 distinct CDR3 sequences, with approximately 22% as singletons. These same records also appear under a second study, on T cells expressing NK-cell markers. That investigation notes: Sorted CD3+CD56+NKG2C+, CD3+CD56+NKG2C- and CD3+CD56-NKG2C+ T cells supplied TCR beta repertoires.

The receptor was derived from a woman under 30 in good health. The sequenced sample was PBMCs. V gene TRBV7-9 combines with J gene TRBJ2-7; TRBD2 is a possible D gene (6 bases). The CDR3 DNA reads as TGTGCCAGCAGTGATAGCGGCAGCTCCTACGAGCAGTACTTC. Translated, it gives CASSDSGSSYEQYF.